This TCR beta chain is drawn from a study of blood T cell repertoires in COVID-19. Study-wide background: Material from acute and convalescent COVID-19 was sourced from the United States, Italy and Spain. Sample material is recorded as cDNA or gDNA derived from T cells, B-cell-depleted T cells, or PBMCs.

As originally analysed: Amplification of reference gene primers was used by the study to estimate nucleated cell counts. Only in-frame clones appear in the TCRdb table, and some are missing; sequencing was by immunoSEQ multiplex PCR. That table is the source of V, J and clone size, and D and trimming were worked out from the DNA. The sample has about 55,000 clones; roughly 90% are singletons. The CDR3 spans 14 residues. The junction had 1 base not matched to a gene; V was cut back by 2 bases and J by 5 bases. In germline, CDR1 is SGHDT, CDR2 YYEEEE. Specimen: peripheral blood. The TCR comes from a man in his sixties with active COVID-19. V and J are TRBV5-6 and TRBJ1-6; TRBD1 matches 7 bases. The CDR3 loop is CASSLQGHNSPLHF. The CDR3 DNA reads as TGTGCCAGCAGCTTACAGGGGCATAATTCACCCCTCCACTTT. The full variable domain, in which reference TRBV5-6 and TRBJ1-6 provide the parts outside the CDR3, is DAGVTQSPTHLIKTRGQQVTLRCSPKSGHDTVSWYQQALGQGPQFIFQYYEEEERQRGNFPDRFSGHQFPNYSSELNVNALLLGDSALYLCASSLQGHNSPLHFGNGTRLTVT.